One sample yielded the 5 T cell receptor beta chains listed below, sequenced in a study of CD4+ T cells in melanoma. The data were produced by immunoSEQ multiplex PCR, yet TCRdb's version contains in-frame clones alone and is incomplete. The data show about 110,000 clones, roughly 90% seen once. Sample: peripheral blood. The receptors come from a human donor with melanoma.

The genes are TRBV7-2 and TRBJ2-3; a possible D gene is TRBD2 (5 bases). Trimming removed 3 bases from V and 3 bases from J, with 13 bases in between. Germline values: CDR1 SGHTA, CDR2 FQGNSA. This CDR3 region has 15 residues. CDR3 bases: TGTGCCAGCAGCTTGGCCGGGATAGTAACAGATACGCAGTATTTT. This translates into CASSLAGIVTDTQYF.

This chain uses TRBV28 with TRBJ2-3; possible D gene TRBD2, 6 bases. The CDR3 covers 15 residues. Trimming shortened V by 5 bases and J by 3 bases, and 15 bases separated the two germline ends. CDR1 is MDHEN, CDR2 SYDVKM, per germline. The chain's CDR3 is CASSVRGRGTDTQYF. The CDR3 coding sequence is TGTGCCAGCAGTGTGCGGGGCCGAGGGACAGATACGCAGTATTTT.

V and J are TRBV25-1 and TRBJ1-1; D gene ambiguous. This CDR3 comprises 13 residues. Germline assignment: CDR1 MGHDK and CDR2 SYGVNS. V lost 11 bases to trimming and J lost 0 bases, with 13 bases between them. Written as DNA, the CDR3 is TGTGCCGCCGCGGAGCAGATGAACACTGAAGCTTTCTTT. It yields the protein CAAAEQMNTEAFF.

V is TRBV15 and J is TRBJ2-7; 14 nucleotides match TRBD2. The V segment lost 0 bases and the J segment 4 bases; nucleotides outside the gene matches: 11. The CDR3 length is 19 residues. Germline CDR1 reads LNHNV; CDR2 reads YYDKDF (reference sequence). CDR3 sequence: CATSRDREGLAGETYEQYF. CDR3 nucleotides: TGTGCCACCAGCAGAGACAGGGAGGGACTAGCGGGGGAAACATACGAGCAGTACTTC.

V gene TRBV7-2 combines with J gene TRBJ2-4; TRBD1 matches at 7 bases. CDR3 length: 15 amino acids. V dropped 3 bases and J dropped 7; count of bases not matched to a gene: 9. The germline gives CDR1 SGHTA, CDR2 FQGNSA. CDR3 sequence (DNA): TGTGCCAGCAGCTTCGAGCCGGGACAGTGGAACATTCAGTACTTC. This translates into CASSFEPGQWNIQYF. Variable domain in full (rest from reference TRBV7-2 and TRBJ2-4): GAGVSQSPSNKVTEKGKDVELRCDPISGHTALYWYRQSLGQGLEFLIYFQGNSAPDKSGLPSDRFSAERTGGSVSTLTIQRTQQEDSAVYLCASSFEPGQWNIQYFGAGTRLSVL.